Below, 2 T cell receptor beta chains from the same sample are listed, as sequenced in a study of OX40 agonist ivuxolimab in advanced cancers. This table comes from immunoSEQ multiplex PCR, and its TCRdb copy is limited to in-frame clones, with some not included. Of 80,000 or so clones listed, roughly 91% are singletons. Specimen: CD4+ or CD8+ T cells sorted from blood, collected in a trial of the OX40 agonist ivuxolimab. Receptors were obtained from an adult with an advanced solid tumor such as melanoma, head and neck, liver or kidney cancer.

The CDR3 DNA reads as TGCGCCAGGGGACCGGGACAAGTCTCCTACGAGCAGTACTTC. It is translated as CARGPGQVSYEQYF. V is TRBV5-1 and J is TRBJ2-5, with a tentative D call TRBD1 (6 bases). The J call may be mistaken, given a closer DNA end match to TRBJ2-7. The V gene's germline CDR1 is SGHRS and CDR2 YFSETQ. There are 14 residues in the CDR3.

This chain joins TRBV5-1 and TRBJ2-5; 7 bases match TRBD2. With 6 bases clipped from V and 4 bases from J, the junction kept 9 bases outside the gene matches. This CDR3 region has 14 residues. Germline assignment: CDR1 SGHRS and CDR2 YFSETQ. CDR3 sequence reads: CASTQGGAGETQYF. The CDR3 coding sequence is TGCGCCAGCACCCAGGGAGGGGCCGGAGAGACCCAGTACTTC.